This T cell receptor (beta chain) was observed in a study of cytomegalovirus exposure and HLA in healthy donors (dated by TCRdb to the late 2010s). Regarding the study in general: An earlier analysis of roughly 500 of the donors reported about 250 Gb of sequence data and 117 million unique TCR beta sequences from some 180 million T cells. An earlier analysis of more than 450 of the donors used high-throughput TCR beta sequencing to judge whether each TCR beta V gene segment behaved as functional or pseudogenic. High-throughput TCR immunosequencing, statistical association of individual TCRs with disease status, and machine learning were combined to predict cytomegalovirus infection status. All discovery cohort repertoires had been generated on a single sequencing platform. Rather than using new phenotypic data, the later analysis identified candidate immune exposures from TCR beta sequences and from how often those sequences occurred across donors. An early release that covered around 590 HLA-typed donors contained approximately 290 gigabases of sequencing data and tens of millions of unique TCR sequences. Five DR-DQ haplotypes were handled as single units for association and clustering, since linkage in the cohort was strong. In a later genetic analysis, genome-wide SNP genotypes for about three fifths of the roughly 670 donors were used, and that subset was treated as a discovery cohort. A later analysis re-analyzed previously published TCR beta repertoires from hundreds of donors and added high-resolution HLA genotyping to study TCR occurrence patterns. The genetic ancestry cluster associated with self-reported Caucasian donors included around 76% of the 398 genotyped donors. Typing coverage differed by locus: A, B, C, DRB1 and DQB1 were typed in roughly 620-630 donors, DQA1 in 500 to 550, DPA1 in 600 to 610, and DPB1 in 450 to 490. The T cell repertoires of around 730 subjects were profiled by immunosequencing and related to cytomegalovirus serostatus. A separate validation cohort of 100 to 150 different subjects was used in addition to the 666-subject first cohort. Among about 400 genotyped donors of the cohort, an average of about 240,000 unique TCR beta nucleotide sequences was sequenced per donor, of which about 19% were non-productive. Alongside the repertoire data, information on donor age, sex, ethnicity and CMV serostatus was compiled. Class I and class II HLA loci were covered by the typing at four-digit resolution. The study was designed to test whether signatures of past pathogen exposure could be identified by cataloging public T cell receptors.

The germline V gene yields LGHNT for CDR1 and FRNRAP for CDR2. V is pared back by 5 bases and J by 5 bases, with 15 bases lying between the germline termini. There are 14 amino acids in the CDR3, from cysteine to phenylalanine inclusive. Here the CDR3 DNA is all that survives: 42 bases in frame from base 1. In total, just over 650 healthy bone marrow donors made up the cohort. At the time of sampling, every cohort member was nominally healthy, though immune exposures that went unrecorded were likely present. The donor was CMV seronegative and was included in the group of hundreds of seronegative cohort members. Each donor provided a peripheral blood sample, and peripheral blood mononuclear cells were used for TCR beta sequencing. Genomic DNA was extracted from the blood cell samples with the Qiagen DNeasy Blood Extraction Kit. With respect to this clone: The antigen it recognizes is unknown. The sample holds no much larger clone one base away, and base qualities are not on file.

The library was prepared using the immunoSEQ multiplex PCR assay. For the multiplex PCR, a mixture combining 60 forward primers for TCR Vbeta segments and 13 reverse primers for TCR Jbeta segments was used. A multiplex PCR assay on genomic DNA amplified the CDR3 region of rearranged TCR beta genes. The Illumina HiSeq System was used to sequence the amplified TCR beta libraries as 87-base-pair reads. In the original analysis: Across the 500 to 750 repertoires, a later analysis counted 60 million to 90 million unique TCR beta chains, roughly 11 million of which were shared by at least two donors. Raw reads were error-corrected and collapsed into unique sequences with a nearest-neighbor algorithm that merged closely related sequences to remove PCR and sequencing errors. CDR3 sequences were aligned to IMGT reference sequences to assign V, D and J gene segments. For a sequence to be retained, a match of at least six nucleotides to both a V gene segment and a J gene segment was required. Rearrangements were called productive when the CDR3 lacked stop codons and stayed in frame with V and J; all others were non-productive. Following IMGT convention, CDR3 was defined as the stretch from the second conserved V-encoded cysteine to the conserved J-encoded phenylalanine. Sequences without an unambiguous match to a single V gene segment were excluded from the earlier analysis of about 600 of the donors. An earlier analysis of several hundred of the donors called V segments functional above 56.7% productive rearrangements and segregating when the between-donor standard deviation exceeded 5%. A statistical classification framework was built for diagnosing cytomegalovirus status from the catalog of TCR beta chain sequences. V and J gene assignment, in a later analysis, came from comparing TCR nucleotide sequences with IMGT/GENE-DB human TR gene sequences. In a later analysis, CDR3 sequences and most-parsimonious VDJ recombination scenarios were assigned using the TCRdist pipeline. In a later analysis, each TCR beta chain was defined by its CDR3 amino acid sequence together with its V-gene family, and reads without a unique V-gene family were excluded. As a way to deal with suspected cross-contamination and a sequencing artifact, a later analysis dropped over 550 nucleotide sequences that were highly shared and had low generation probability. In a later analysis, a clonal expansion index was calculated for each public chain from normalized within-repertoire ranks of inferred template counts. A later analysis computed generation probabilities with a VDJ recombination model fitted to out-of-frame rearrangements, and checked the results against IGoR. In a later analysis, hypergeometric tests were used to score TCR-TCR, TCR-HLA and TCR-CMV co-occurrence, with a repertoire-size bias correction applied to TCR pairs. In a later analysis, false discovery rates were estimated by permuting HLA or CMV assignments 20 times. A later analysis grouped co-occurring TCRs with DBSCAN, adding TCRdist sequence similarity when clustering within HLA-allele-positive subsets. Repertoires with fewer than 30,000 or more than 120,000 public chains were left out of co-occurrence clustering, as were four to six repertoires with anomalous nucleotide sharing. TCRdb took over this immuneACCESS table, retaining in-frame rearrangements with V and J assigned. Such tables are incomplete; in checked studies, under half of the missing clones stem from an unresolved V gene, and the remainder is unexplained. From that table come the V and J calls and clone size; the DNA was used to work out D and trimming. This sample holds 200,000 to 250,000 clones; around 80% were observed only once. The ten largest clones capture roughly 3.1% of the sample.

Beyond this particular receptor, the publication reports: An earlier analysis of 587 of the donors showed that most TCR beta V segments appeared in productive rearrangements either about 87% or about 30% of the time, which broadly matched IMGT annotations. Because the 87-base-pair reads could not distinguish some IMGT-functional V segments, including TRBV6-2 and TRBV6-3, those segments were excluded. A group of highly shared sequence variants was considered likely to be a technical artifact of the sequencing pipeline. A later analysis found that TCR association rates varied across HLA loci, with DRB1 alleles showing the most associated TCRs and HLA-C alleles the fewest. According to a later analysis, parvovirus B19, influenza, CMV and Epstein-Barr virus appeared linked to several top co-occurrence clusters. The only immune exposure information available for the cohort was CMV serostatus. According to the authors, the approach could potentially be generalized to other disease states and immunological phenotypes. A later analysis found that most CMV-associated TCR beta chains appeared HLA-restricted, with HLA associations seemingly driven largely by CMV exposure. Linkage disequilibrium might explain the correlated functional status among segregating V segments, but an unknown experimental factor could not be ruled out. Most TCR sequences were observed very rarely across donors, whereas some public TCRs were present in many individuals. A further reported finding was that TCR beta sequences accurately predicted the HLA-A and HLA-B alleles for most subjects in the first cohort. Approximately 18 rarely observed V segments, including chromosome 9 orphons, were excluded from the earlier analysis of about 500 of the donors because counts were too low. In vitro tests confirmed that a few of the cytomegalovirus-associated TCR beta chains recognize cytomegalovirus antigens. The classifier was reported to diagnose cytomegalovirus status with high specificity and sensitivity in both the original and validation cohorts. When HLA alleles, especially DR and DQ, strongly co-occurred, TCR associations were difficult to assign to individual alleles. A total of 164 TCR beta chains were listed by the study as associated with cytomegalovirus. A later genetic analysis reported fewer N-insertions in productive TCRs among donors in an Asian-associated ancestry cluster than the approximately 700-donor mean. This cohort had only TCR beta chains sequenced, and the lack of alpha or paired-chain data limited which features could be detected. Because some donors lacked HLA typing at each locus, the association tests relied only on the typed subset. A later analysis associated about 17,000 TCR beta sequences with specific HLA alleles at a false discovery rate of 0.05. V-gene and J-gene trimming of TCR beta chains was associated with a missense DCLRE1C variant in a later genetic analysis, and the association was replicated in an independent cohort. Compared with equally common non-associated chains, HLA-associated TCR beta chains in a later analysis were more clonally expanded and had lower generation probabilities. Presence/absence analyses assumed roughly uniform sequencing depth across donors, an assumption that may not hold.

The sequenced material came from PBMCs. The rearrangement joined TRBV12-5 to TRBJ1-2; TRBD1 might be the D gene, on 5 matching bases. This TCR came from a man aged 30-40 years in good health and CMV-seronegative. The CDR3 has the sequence CASGPQQAPYGYTF. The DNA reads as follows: TGTGCTAGTGGTCCCCAACAGGCCCCATATGGCTACACCTTC.